This T cell receptor (beta chain) was recovered during a study of tumor-infiltrating lymphocytes in primary liver carcinoma. Extraction also yielded germline DNA, while blood RNA was obtained from unsorted whole blood. Germline values: CDR1 ENHRY, CDR2 SYGVKD. This CDR3 spans 15 amino acids. Concerning this clonotype: The junction and the germline gene differ at one end; a read error may be behind it.

A primer in the constant region served to generate TCR beta cDNA from roughly 450 ng of total RNA. Three-round nested multiplex PCR performed with slightly modified ARM-PCR produced the TCR beta libraries. Researchers ran the first two PCR rounds for 9 to 10 cycles each with TRBV1-TRBV30 forward primers and a C-beta reverse primer. TCRdb redid the calling of the multiplex PCR reads with MiXCR, one entry per CDR3 protein. The table lists approximately 330,000 distinct CDR3 sequences, about 61% of them singletons. This chain joins TRBV10-3 and TRBJ2-7; 11 bases agree with TRBD1. The clonotype originates from a man aged 35 to 55 with primary liver carcinoma and hepatitis B virus infection. The material sequenced was peripheral blood. The CDR3 nucleotides read TGTGCCATCAGTGACCGGGACAGGGGGGCCTACGGGCAGTACTTC. This encodes CAISDRDRGAYGQYF.